Listed below are T cell receptor beta chains from one sample, sequenced in a study of lymphopenia after photon versus proton radiotherapy. The protocol was immunoSEQ multiplex PCR, while the TCRdb copy is restricted to in-frame clones and leaves out a portion. The table records about 40,000 clones, about 83% of them present only once. The material sequenced was peripheral blood, taken from a patient treated with photon-based radiotherapy. These receptors all come from a man between 45 and 60 years old with gastric cancer. Both conserved end residues are part of each CDR3. The order of the fields is D gene, clone size, J gene, V gene, CDR3 DNA, CDR3 protein. A D gene is named only where the DNA matches it firmly. Only part of the rows carry a size: once, few, many, or a class if the clone is expanded.

- - TRBJ2-7 TRBV2 TGTGCCAGCAGTGTCACCTACGAGCAGTACTTC CASSVTYEQYF
- once TRBJ1-5 TRBV30 TGTGCCTGGAGTGGGGAATGGGGCCCCCAGCATTTT CAWSGEWGPQHF
- - TRBJ2-1 TRBV10-1 TGCGCCAGCAGTACCGGGACGGATGACAATGAGCAGTTCTTC CASSTGTDDNEQFF
- - TRBJ2-7 TRBV7-2 TGTGCCAGCAGCTTACCCCTGGGGACCTACGAGCAGTACTTC CASSLPLGTYEQYF
TRBD1 - TRBJ2-7 TRBV11-3 TGTGCCAGCAGCATTGGACAGGCTCGGAGCGAGCAGTACTTC CASSIGQARSEQYF
- few TRBJ1-1 TRBV29-1 TGCAGCGTTGAAGGATTTACAGGGAACCCTGAAGCTTTCTTT CSVEGFTGNPEAFF
TRBD1 - TRBJ2-5 TRBV19 TGTGCCAGTAGTCCCCGACAGGGGGGGGTGGAGACCCAGTACTTC CASSPRQGGVETQYF
- - TRBJ1-4 TRBV6-1 TGTGCCAGCAGTGATCGGTCCAGGGCCTATAATGAAAAACTGTTTTTT CASSDRSRAYNEKLFF
- few TRBJ2-5 TRBV7-9 TGTGCCAGCAGCTTGCCTGGTGCCCAGTACTTC CASSLPGAQYF
- - TRBJ1-2 TRBV19 TGTGCCAGTAGTACCGCGGGGCCCTATGGCTACACCTTC CASSTAGPYGYTF
- - TRBJ1-1 TRBV11-2 TGTGCCAGCAGCTTTCCCGGGGGCACTGAAGCTTTCTTT CASSFPGGTEAFF
- - TRBJ1-1 TRBV7-9 TGTGCCAGCAGCTTATACTCTCGGAGGGGAGGGAACACTGAAGCTTTCTTT CASSLYSRRGGNTEAFF
- - TRBJ1-2 TRBV7-2 TGTGCCAGCAGCTTAAGGACGGCTAACTATGGCTACACCTTC CASSLRTANYGYTF
- - TRBJ2-2 TRBV27 TGTGCCAGCAGTTCTCGCGGAAGGAACACCGGGGAGCTGTTTTTT CASSSRGRNTGELFF
- - TRBJ1-3 TRBV5-5 TGTGCCAGCAGCCCGGGTCGGCCTACTATAACCGGAAACACCATATATTTT CASSPGRPTITGNTIYF
TRBD2 - TRBJ2-1 TRBV25-1 TGTGCCAGCAGTGAATTGGCGGGAGGCACCTACAATGAGCAGTTCTTC CASSELAGGTYNEQFF
- - TRBJ2-1 TRBV4-1 TGCGCCAGCAGCCACCAATTCACTAGCTACAATGAGCAGTTCTTC CASSHQFTSYNEQFF
TRBD1 - TRBJ2-7 TRBV19 TGTGCCAGTAGTGACCGGGACAGCTCCTACGAGCAGTACTTC CASSDRDSSYEQYF
TRBD1 - TRBJ2-7 TRBV10-3 TGTGCCATCAGTGATGGGACAGGCCCCTACGAGCAGTACTTC CAISDGTGPYEQYF
- - TRBJ1-2 TRBV10-2 TGCGCCAGCAGTGACCTATTTCGGACTCTCAAGGGTGGCTATGGCTACACCTTC CASSDLFRTLKGGYGYTF
- - TRBJ2-3 TRBV9 TGTGCCAGCAGCGTAGTAGGGACTAGCACAGATACGCAGTATTTT CASSVVGTSTDTQYF
TRBD1 - TRBJ2-2 TRBV27 TGTGCCAGCAGTTTTCAGGGGGCGTTCACCGGGGAGCTGTTTTTT CASSFQGAFTGELFF
- - TRBJ1-5 TRBV18 TGTGCCAGCTCACCGCAAAAGAGCAATCAGCCCCAGCATTTT CASSPQKSNQPQHF
- - TRBJ2-7 TRBV6-6 TGTGCCAGCCGCCAGAGTAACTCCTACGAGCAGTACTTC CASRQSNSYEQYF
- - TRBJ1-1 TRBV5-1 TGCGCCAGCAGCTGGGAGGCCGCGAGGAACACTGAAGCTTTCTTT CASSWEAARNTEAFF
- - TRBJ1-1 TRBV18 TGTGCCAGCTCACCACCGCAGGGTATGAACACTGAAGCTTTCTTT CASSPPQGMNTEAFF
TRBD1 - TRBJ1-5 TRBV18 TGTGCCAGCTCACCAGGATTGGGTGGGACAGGGGGCGCCGGGCCCCAGCATTTT CASSPGLGGTGGAGPQHF
- - TRBJ2-7 TRBV6-1 TGTGCCAGCACCTACCCCGGGTCCTACGAGCAGTACTTC CASTYPGSYEQYF
TRBD2 - TRBJ2-1 TRBV19 TGTGCCAGTAGTATACTACTAGCGGGAGTCTACAATGAGCAGTTCTTC CASSILLAGVYNEQFF
- - TRBJ2-3 TRBV28 TGTGCCAGCAGTTTGGGGGAGGCCAGCACCAATTTACCGGATACGCAGTATTTT CASSLGEASTNLPDTQYF
- - TRBJ2-3 TRBV5-5 TGTGCCAGCAGCTTGGATACAGATACGCAGTATTTT CASSLDTDTQYF
- - TRBJ2-2 TRBV6-1 TGTGCCAGCCGGGGTAGTTACACCGGGGAGCTGTTTTTT CASRGSYTGELFF
- - TRBJ2-5 TRBV5-8 TGTGCCAGCAGCCGCGCGGGACGGGGGCTGGAGACCCAGTACTTC CASSRAGRGLETQYF
TRBD2 - TRBJ2-1 TRBV7-2 TGTGCCAGCAGCTTAGTAGCGGGAGGGCCGGGGGAGCAGTTCTTC CASSLVAGGPGEQFF
- - TRBJ2-1 TRBV28 TGTGCCAGCACCCCATGGGGATCCTACAATGAGCAGTTCTTC CASTPWGSYNEQFF
TRBD1 - TRBJ1-2 TRBV5-8 TGTGCCAGCAGCTTCGATCCGGGACAGGGGGCACTAGGCTACACCTTC CASSFDPGQGALGYTF
TRBD1 - TRBJ2-2 TRBV2 TGTGCCAGCAGGCCAGGGGGTAACACCGGGGAGCTGTTTTTT CASRPGGNTGELFF
- - TRBJ2-7 TRBV21-1 TGTGCCAGCAGCAAAGTCAAGCGGGAGATGCGCGAGCAGTACTTC CASSKVKREMREQYF
- few TRBJ2-1 TRBV11-2 TGTGCCAGCAGCTCTCTAAGAGGGAGAAAAGCGGTTGGGCAGTTCTTC CASSSLRGRKAVGQFF
- - TRBJ2-7 TRBV5-1 TGCGCCAGCAGCCCGCGGAGCGACTCCTACGAGCAGTACTTC CASSPRSDSYEQYF
TRBD1 few TRBJ1-5 TRBV2 TGTGCCAGCAGTGGCAGGGACAGGGGTAGCAATCAGCCCCAGCATTTT CASSGRDRGSNQPQHF